A single TCR beta chain is shown here with its context. The data stem from a study of early T cells in non-severe SARS-CoV-2 infection. Each CDR3 protein gets one entry after TCRdb re-called the 5' RACE reads with MiXCR. The sample shows over 45,000 distinct CDR3 sequences, about 7.7% of them seen only once. The CDR3 loop spans 14 amino acids. V was clipped by 0 bases and J by 0 bases, with 7 bases between them. The germline CDR1 and CDR2 sequences are SGHDT and YYEEEE. This clonotype was obtained from an adult who was a healthcare worker with PCR-confirmed SARS-CoV-2 infection or an uninfected control (not recorded which). Specimen: whole blood, collected at baseline. The rearrangement joins TRBV5-6 to TRBJ2-7; D remains ambiguous. The CDR3 reads CASSLAGSSYEQYF. The CDR3 nucleotides are TGTGCCAGCAGCTTGGCCGGTAGCTCCTACGAGCAGTACTTC.